This entry lists 28 T cell receptor beta chains sequenced from one sample in a study of long-term antiretroviral therapy in people with HIV. They ran version v3.0 of the immunoSEQ assay at survey level. Assay used: immunoSEQ multiplex PCR; TCRdb lists only in-frame clones, some missing. In the table there are tens of thousands of clones, roughly four fifths of which are singletons. The sequencing here drew on unsorted PBMCs, taken 0.5 years before starting antiretroviral therapy. The receptors originated from a man aged 35 to 55 with HIV.

This clone has just a few counts. The V gene is TRBV6-5, the J gene TRBJ1-5; D remains ambiguous. Trimming took 4 bases from V and 1 from J, leaving 8 bases between them. Germline V gene lookup returns CDR1 MNHEY and CDR2 SVGAGI. The CDR3 has 14 amino acids. The CDR3 coding sequence is TGTGCCAGCAGTTCCGGGTCCAGCAATCAGCCCCAGCATTTT. It yields the protein CASSSGSSNQPQHF.

The chain joins TRBV7-9 to TRBJ2-3, with TRBD2 matching over 9 bases. Germline V CDR1 and CDR2: SEHNR, FQNEAQ (reference sequence). This CDR3 is 17 amino acids long. V was pared by 5 bases and J by 1 base, with 10 bases of the junction left unmatched. The CDR3 coding sequence is TGTGCCAGCAGCAAGGGGGCTAGCGGGGACCGCACAGATACGCAGTATTTT. This encodes CASSKGASGDRTDTQYF. Looking up the rest from reference TRBV7-9 and TRBJ2-3 gives the full variable domain: DTGVSQNPRHKITKRGQNVTFRCDPISEHNRLYWYRQTLGQGPEFLTYFQNEAQLEKSRLLSDRFSAERPKGSFSTLEIQRTEQGDSAMYLCASSKGASGDRTDTQYFGPGTRLTVL.

This sequence joins TRBV25-1 and TRBJ1-3; 7 positions agree with TRBD1. From germline, CDR1 is MGHDK and CDR2 SYGVNS. V shed 6 bases, J shed 0 bases, and the junction held 11 bases outside the gene matches. The CDR3 runs to 17 residues. The CDR3 spells CASSPEGQTTSGNTIYF. Here the CDR3 DNA reads TGTGCCAGCAGCCCGGAGGGACAGACTACCTCTGGAAACACCATATATTTT.

This sequence joins TRBV5-4 and TRBJ2-7; TRBD1 matches 10 bases. V shed 4 bases, J shed 7 bases, and the junction held 8 bases outside the gene matches. This CDR3 has 14 residues. CDR1 is SGHNT and CDR2 is YYREEE in the germline V gene (reference sequence). The CDR3 bases are TGTGCCAGCAGCCGTCGACAGGGGGCGGAGGAGCAGTACTTC. Translation: CASSRRQGAEEQYF. Full variable domain (outside the CDR3, taken from reference TRBV5-4 and TRBJ2-7): ETGVTQSPTHLIKTRGQQVTLRCSSQSGHNTVSWYQQALGQGPQFIFQYYREEENGRGNFPPRFSGLQFPNYSSELNVNALELDDSALYLCASSRRQGAEEQYFGPGTRLTVT.

V usage is TRBV6-6 and J usage is TRBJ1-3; 7 bases agree with TRBD1. The CDR3 is 15 residues long. V lost 5 bases to trimming and J lost 0 bases; unmatched junction nucleotides: 4. The germline V gene encodes CDR1 MNHNY and CDR2 SVGAGI (reference sequence). CDR3 sequence: CASSTRDSSGNTIYF. The CDR3 DNA is TGTGCCAGCAGTACCCGGGACAGCTCTGGAAACACCATATATTTT.

V and J are TRBV5-6 and TRBJ2-5, with D unclear. The CDR3 covers 12 residues. Germline loops: CDR1 SGHDT, CDR2 YYEEEE. Trimming pared 9 bases from V and 0 bases from J, leaving 9 bases between. The CDR3 nucleotides read TGTGCCACCAGTATTCACCAAGAGACCCAGTACTTC. It codes for CATSIHQETQYF.

The chain couples TRBV27 to TRBJ2-6, with a possible D match to TRBD1 (5 bases). The ends were cut back, 6 bases at V and 8 bases at J, with 11 bases in the middle. CDR3 length equals 13 residues. Germline CDR1 is MNHEY and CDR2 is SMNVEV (reference sequence). CDR3 nucleotide sequence: TGTGCCAGCAGGCCGACAGTGACCAACGTCCTGACTTTC. Amino acids: CASRPTVTNVLTF.

The chain has TRBV6-5 and TRBJ2-1; 8 bases map to TRBD1. CDR3 length: 15 residues. V shed 6 bases, J shed 2 bases, and the junction held 6 bases outside the gene matches. Germline CDR1 MNHEY, CDR2 SVGAGI. The CDR3 protein is CASRGDRTAYNEQFF. The CDR3 DNA reads TGTGCCAGCAGGGGGGACAGGACGGCCTACAATGAGCAGTTCTTC.

This chain joins TRBV9 and TRBJ2-5; TRBD2 matches 9 bases. Looked up from germline, CDR1 is SGDLS and CDR2 is YYNGEE. This CDR3 has 16 amino acids. V dropped 3 bases and J dropped 4; count of bases not matched to a gene: 10. The CDR3: CASSEGGGTSLETQYF. The CDR3 coding sequence is TGTGCCAGCAGCGAGGGGGGAGGGACTAGCTTAGAGACCCAGTACTTC.

This clone was found a few times. The chain links TRBV7-2 to TRBJ2-7, with D perhaps TRBD2 (6 bases). Trimming removed 5 bases at V and 5 bases at J, with 19 bases between. The CDR3 consists of 15 residues. The germline V gene encodes CDR1 SGHTA and CDR2 FQGNSA. The CDR3 region has the DNA TGTGCCAGCAGCATAAGACCCACTTGGGAGGACGAGCAGTACTTC. Its translation: CASSIRPTWEDEQYF.

This chain links TRBV7-9 with TRBJ1-2; D possibly corresponds to TRBD1 (5 bases). This CDR3 comprises 14 residues. Looked up from germline, CDR1 is SEHNR and CDR2 is FQNEAQ (reference sequence). V was trimmed by 1 base and J by 4 bases, leaving 10 bases between them. The CDR3 protein is CASSLEETAYGYTF. The CDR3 region has the DNA TGTGCCAGCAGCTTAGAAGAGACAGCCTATGGCTACACCTTC.

The chain carries TRBV28 and TRBJ1-4, with D uncertain. V shed 1 base and J shed 2 bases, with 5 bases lying between them. This CDR3 spans 14 amino acids. Germline values: CDR1 MDHEN, CDR2 SYDVKM. CDR3 DNA sequence: TGTGCCAGCAGTTTATCAGGTACTAATGAAAAACTGTTTTTT. This codes for CASSLSGTNEKLFF.

The chain recombines TRBV7-6 with TRBJ1-1; D perhaps matches TRBD1 (5 bases). The germline V gene has CDR1 SGHVS and CDR2 FNYEAQ. The V gene lost 4 bases and the J gene lost 8 bases, with 14 bases spanning the gap. The CDR3 contains 13 residues. CDR3 protein: CASSSTQGGEAFF. Written as DNA, the CDR3 is TGTGCCAGCAGCTCAACGCAGGGCGGCGAAGCTTTCTTT. The full variable domain, with the rest looked up from reference TRBV7-6 and TRBJ1-1, is GAGVSQSPRYKVTKRGQDVALRCDPISGHVSLYWYRQALGQGPEFLTYFNYEAQQDKSGLPNDRFSAERPEGSISTLTIQRTEQRDSAMYRCASSSTQGGEAFFGQGTRLTVV.

V and J are TRBV18 and TRBJ1-5; D remains ambiguous. The CDR3 spans 13 residues. V was shortened by 5 bases and J by 5 bases, with 10 bases between the two germline ends. The V gene's germline CDR1 is KGHSH and CDR2 LQKENI. CDR3 loop: CASSGGLDQPQHF. The CDR3 DNA is TGTGCCAGCTCAGGTGGGCTGGATCAGCCCCAGCATTTT.

V is TRBV7-8 and J is TRBJ1-2; D call uncertain. V was clipped by 5 bases and J by 8 bases, with 18 bases between them. The CDR3 has 14 residues. Germline V gene lookup returns CDR1 SGHVS and CDR2 FQNEAQ. The DNA for the CDR3 is TGTGCCAGCAGCCAAATACGGGGAGGGCTGGGCTACACCTTC. Encoded protein: CASSQIRGGLGYTF. Full variable domain (remainder filled in from reference TRBV7-8 and TRBJ1-2): GAGVSQSPRYKVAKRGQDVALRCDPISGHVSLFWYQQALGQGPEFLTYFQNEAQLDKSGLPSDRFFAERPEGSVSTLKIQRTQQEDSAVYLCASSQIRGGLGYTFGSGTRLTVV.

The V gene is TRBV11-2, the J gene TRBJ1-1; D not resolved. This CDR3 region has 13 residues. V dropped 5 bases and J dropped 4 bases, with 11 bases sitting between them. CDR1 is SGHAT and CDR2 is FQNNGV in the germline V gene. Here the CDR3 DNA reads TGTGCCAGCAGCCCAGCGGGGAGCACTGAAGCTTTCTTT. Translation gives CASSPAGSTEAFF.

The J gene is TRBJ2-7, the V gene TRBV5-6; 10 positions agree with TRBD1. The CDR3 length is 16 residues. Trimming removed 5 bases from V and 5 bases from J; junction bases left unmatched: 13. Germline loops: CDR1 SGHDT, CDR2 YYEEEE. CDR3 nucleotides: TGTGCCAGCAGTAGATCATTTCGGGACAGGGGCGACGAGCAGTACTTC. Encoded protein: CASSRSFRDRGDEQYF. Looking up the rest from reference TRBV5-6 and TRBJ2-7 gives the full variable domain: DAGVTQSPTHLIKTRGQQVTLRCSPKSGHDTVSWYQQALGQGPQFIFQYYEEEERQRGNFPDRFSGHQFPNYSSELNVNALLLGDSALYLCASSRSFRDRGDEQYFGPGTRLTVT.

V gene TRBV5-4 combines with J gene TRBJ1-1, with 9 bases that match TRBD1. Per germline, CDR1 SGHNT and CDR2 YYREEE (reference sequence). The CDR3 totals 16 residues. V shed 4 bases and J 1 base; nucleotides not matched to a gene: 8. The CDR3, as DNA: TGTGCCAGCAGCGGTACGGGGACAGGGAAGAACACTGAAGCTTTCTTT. It specifies CASSGTGTGKNTEAFF.

This chain uses TRBV5-1 with TRBJ2-6; no definite D call. The CDR3 is made up of 14 amino acids. From germline, CDR1 is SGHRS and CDR2 YFSETQ. V gave up 1 base and J gave up 2 bases, with 4 bases separating them. In DNA, the CDR3 is TGCGCCAGCAGCTTGTCCACTGGGGCCAACGTCCTGACTTTC. The encoded protein is CASSLSTGANVLTF.

The V and J genes are TRBV27 and TRBJ2-7, with unresolved D. V shed 2 bases and J shed 2 bases, with 7 bases lying between them. Germline lookup yields CDR1 MNHEY and CDR2 SMNVEV (reference sequence). The length of the CDR3 is 13 residues. CDR3 protein: CASSLKEAYEQYF. The CDR3 nucleotides read TGTGCCAGCAGTTTAAAAGAGGCCTACGAGCAGTACTTC.

The chain is built from TRBV5-4 and TRBJ2-7; D possibly matches TRBD1 or TRBD2 (5 bases each). Per the germline V gene, CDR1 is SGHNT and CDR2 is YYREEE (reference sequence). V was shortened by 5 bases and J by 0 bases, with 12 bases between the two germline ends. The CDR3 runs to 14 residues. CDR3 coding DNA: TGTGCCAGCAGTAAACGGGGCAACTCCTACGAGCAGTACTTC. Protein sequence: CASSKRGNSYEQYF.

The V call is TRBV7-9, the J call TRBJ1-1, with D possibly matching TRBD1 (5 bases). Per germline, CDR1 SEHNR and CDR2 FQNEAQ (reference sequence). The CDR3 runs 14 residues. Trimming pared 3 bases from V and 3 bases from J, leaving 11 bases between. The CDR3 region has the DNA TGTGCCAGCAGCTTTTGGGACGGTGACACTGAAGCTTTCTTT. It translates to CASSFWDGDTEAFF.

This chain joins TRBV2 and TRBJ2-7; D is undetermined. This CDR3 has 15 residues. V was cut by 5 bases and J by 5 bases, with 19 bases left in between. Germline V gene lookup returns CDR1 SNHLY and CDR2 FYNNEI. The CDR3 DNA sequence: TGTGCCAGCAGTTCCCGGACGCTAAAAGGAGACGAGCAGTACTTC. It specifies CASSSRTLKGDEQYF.

The rearrangement joins TRBV25-1 to TRBJ1-4, with 11 positions matching TRBD1. Per germline, CDR1 MGHDK and CDR2 SYGVNS. The V gene end was trimmed by 4 bases and the J gene end by 2 bases; junction bases not matched to a gene: 9. The CDR3 is 18 amino acids. The DNA of the CDR3 is TGTGCCAGCAGTGGGTGGACAGGGGGCATATCTACTAATGAAAAACTGTTTTTT. Amino acid sequence: CASSGWTGGISTNEKLFF. The variable domain in full, completed from reference TRBV25-1 and TRBJ1-4, reads EADIYQTPRYLVIGTGKKITLECSQTMGHDKMYWYQQDPGMELHLIHYSYGVNSTEKGDLSSESTVSRIRTEHFPLTLESARPSHTSQYLCASSGWTGGISTNEKLFFGSGTQLSVL.

This clone was seen once. The rearrangement joins TRBV2 to TRBJ1-5; 7 bases align to TRBD1. After removal of 8 bases from V and 7 bases from J, the junction contained 11 bases not matched to a gene. CDR3 length: 14 residues. Germline CDR1 and CDR2: SNHLY and FYNNEI. The CDR3 DNA reads TGTGCCAGCGGTTTGACAGGGTTTGAGCAGCCCCAGCATTTT. It specifies CASGLTGFEQPQHF.

The chain combines TRBV5-4 with TRBJ2-7; 10 bases map to TRBD1. After removal of 4 bases from V and 2 bases from J, the junction contained 6 bases not matched to a gene. The CDR3 has 15 residues. Germline loops: CDR1 SGHNT, CDR2 YYREEE (reference sequence). The chain's CDR3 is CASSPGGQGAYEQYF. DNA of the CDR3: TGTGCCAGCAGCCCCGGCGGACAGGGGGCCTACGAGCAGTACTTC.

The chain is built from TRBV15 and TRBJ1-4; D may be TRBD1 (6 bases). CDR1 is LNHNV, CDR2 YYDKDF, per germline (reference sequence). The CDR3 covers 15 residues. V gave up 6 bases and J gave up 8 bases, with 19 bases separating them. The CDR3 sequence: CATSPTRGQGEKLFF. CDR3 nucleotides: TGTGCCACCAGTCCTACGCGGGGGCAAGGGGAAAAACTGTTTTTT.

This clone was detected once. The chain employs TRBV6-6 and TRBJ2-1; D is undetermined. The length of the CDR3 is 13 residues. Germline CDR1 and CDR2: MNHNY and SVGAGI (reference sequence). V was clipped by 0 bases and J by 4 bases, with 4 bases between them. As DNA, the CDR3 is TGTGCCAGCAGTTACTCCAGTTACAATGAGCAGTTCTTC. This codes for CASSYSSYNEQFF.